What follows are 4 T cell receptor beta chains derived from one specimen sequenced in a study of cytomegalovirus exposure and HLA in healthy donors (dated by TCRdb to 2016 to 2017). Library method: the immunoSEQ multiplex PCR assay. TCRdb holds this immuneACCESS table with in-frame rearrangements only. Some clones are missing; in checked studies, unresolved V genes explain under half, and the rest has no known cause. The sample has roughly 150,000 clones on record, about 85% of them singletons. The ten top clones hold 2% to 2.5% of the sample. The sequencing input was PBMCs. Receptor source: a man younger than 40 in good health and CMV-seropositive.

The rearrangement links TRBV6-5 to TRBJ1-4; 10 nucleotides match TRBD1. Unmatched junction bases numbered 5, after V lost 0 bases and J lost 7 bases. Looked up from germline, CDR1 is MNHEY and CDR2 is SVGAGI. The CDR3 contains 16 residues. The CDR3 here is CASSYSDRTGGEKLFF. DNA for the CDR3: TGTGCCAGCAGTTACTCCGACCGGACAGGGGGTGAAAAACTGTTTTTT.

This clone has a handful of counts. The CDR3 nucleotides read TGTGCCAGCAGCCTATTGGGGGAGCTGTTTTTT. This translates into CASSLLGELFF. The chain carries TRBV11-3 and TRBJ2-2; D not certain. The germline V and J ends were trimmed by 5 bases and 8 bases, with 6 bases remaining between them. The CDR3 runs 11 residues. CDR1 is SGHNT and CDR2 is YENEEA in the germline V gene.

The rearrangement uses TRBV9 and TRBJ2-7; 8 bases map to TRBD2. Germline-derived CDR1 and CDR2 are SGDLS and YYNGEE. Germline trimming cut 0 bases from V and 5 bases from J; bases unmatched to any gene: 10. The CDR3 is 16 amino acids. CDR3 DNA sequence: TGTGCCAGCAGCGTAGGTTCGAGCGGGGGTATAAACGAGCAGTACTTC. Its translation: CASSVGSSGGINEQYF.

The gene calls are TRBV7-9 and TRBJ1-2; the D gene is possibly TRBD1 (5 bases). Per germline, CDR1 SEHNR and CDR2 FQNEAQ (reference sequence). The CDR3 is 11 amino acids. Trimming took 5 bases from V and 8 from J, leaving 9 bases between them. CDR3 bases: TGTGCCAGCAGCCAGGGAACGGGCTACACCTTC. It encodes CASSQGTGYTF.